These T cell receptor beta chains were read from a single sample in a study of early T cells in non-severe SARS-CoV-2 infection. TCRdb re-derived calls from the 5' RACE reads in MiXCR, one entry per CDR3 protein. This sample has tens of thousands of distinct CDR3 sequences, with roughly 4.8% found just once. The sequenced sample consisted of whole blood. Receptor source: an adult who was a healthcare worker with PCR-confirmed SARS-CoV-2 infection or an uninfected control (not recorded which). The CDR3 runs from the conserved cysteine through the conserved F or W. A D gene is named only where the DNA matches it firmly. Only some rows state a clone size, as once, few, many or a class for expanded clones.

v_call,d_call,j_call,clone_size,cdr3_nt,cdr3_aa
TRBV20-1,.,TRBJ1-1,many,TGCAGTGCTAGAGCTTGGGGCCTCGCTGGGAACACTGAAGCTTTCTTT,CSARAWGLAGNTEAFF
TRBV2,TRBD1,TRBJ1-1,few,TGTGCCAGCAGTCAACAGGGGGCTGCCACTGAAGCTTTCTTT,CASSQQGAATEAFF
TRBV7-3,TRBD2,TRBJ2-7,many,TGTGCCAGCAGCACACTAGCGGGAGGGCGGAACGAGCAGTACTTC,CASSTLAGGRNEQYF
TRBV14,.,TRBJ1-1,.,TGTGCCAGCAGCCAACCGGGAATGAACACTGAAGCTTTCTTT,CASSQPGMNTEAFF
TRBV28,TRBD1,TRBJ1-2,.,TGTGCCAGCAGGATGGACAGGGCAAACTATGGCTACACCTTC,CASRMDRANYGYTF
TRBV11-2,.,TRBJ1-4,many,TGTGCCAGCAGCCCCGCGGGGGGTACTAATGAAAAACTGTTTTTT,CASSPAGGTNEKLFF
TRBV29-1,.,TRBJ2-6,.,TGCAGCGTCGCTAAGGGGCCAACTGGGGCCAACGTCCTGACTTTC,CSVAKGPTGANVLTF
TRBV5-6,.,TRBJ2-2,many,TGTGCCAGCAGCTTTCCCCCGGAGACCCCGAACACCGGGGAGCTGTTTTTT,CASSFPPETPNTGELFF
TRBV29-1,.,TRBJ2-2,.,TGCAGCGTTGGAGGGACCGCTGGGACCGGGGAGCTGTTTTTT,CSVGGTAGTGELFF
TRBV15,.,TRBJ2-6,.,TGTGCCACCAGCAGAGATGGAGCCTCTGGGGCCAACGTCCTGACTTTC,CATSRDGASGANVLTF
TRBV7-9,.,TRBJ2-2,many,TGTGCCAGCAGCTTAGCAGGGAACACCGGGGAGCTGTTTTTT,CASSLAGNTGELFF